The 32 T cell receptor beta chains below all came from one sample that was sequenced in a study of blood T cell repertoires in COVID-19. Data came from immunoSEQ multiplex PCR; TCRdb stores just in-frame clones and leaves some out. This table holds about 260,000 clones, roughly four fifths found once. Specimen: PBMCs or T cells enriched from blood (not recorded which). The source of these receptors is a man aged 30 to 45 with acute COVID-19.

This clone was seen a single time. The genes are TRBV24-1 and TRBJ2-2, with no clear D. Germline V gene sequence: CDR1 KGHDR, CDR2 SFDVKD. The CDR3 has 12 amino acids. Trimming took 1 base from V and 10 from J, leaving 6 bases between them. The CDR3 coding sequence is TGTGCCACCAGTGATTTAGAGGAGGAGCTGTTTTTT. It translates to CATSDLEEELFF.

The chain recombines TRBV5-6 with TRBJ2-7; 11 nucleotides align to TRBD2. Looked up from germline, CDR1 is SGHDT and CDR2 is YYEEEE. J lost 5 bases, V lost 4 bases, and 2 bases had no gene match. CDR3 length: 13 amino acids. As DNA, the CDR3 is TGTGCCAGCAGCGCGGGACTAGCGGACGAGCAGTACGTC. Residues: CASSAGLADEQYV.

V is TRBV19 and J is TRBJ1-2; D gene uncertain. V was clipped by 6 bases and J by 4 bases, with 9 bases between them. Germline values: CDR1 LNHDA, CDR2 SQIVND (reference sequence). The CDR3 sequence is 12 residues long. The CDR3 nucleotides are TGTGCCAGTAGGGAGGGCACCTATGGCTACACCTTC. As protein: CASREGTYGYTF.

Regarding this clone: The junction departs from germline at one end; a sequencing error may be responsible. The V call is TRBV5-1, the J call TRBJ2-1; 9 nucleotides align to TRBD2. The CDR3 is 16 residues long. Germline assignment: CDR1 SGHRS and CDR2 YFSETQ. DNA for the CDR3: TGTGCCAGCAGCCCCTTTAGCGGGAGAGGAAACAATGAGCAGTTCTTC. Protein product: CASSPFSGRGNNEQFF.

The rearrangement uses TRBV19 and TRBJ2-3, with a possible D match to TRBD2 (5 bases). The CDR3 spans 13 residues. V was cut by 6 bases and J by 6 bases, with 13 bases left in between. Germline V gene sequence: CDR1 LNHDA, CDR2 SQIVND (reference sequence). CDR3 nucleotide sequence: TGTGCCAGTAGCATCGGACTTCAGGATACGCAGTATTTT. Translation: CASSIGLQDTQYF.

The V call is TRBV28, the J call TRBJ2-7; 8 bases are shared with TRBD1. Germline assignment: CDR1 MDHEN and CDR2 SYDVKM. After removal of 2 bases from V and 6 bases from J, the junction contained 15 bases not matched to a gene. This CDR3 spans 17 amino acids. The CDR3 DNA sequence: TGTGCCAGCAGTTTAAGGTGGGTGACAGGGGTCTCAGGCGAGCAGTACGTC. This translates into CASSLRWVTGVSGEQYV.

The CDR3 is CASSGTSGEADTQYF. For the CDR3, the DNA is TGCGCCAGCAGCGGGACTAGCGGGGAAGCAGATACGCAGTATTTT. This chain links TRBV5-1 with TRBJ2-3; 13 nucleotides line up with TRBD2. Germline CDR1 SGHRS, CDR2 YFSETQ. The CDR3 is 15 amino acids. The ends lost 4 bases at V and 4 bases at J; junction bases unmatched: 3.

Only a few counts were recorded for this clone. The chain carries TRBV7-2 and TRBJ1-2; D unclear. Trimming removed 5 bases at V and 5 bases at J, with 18 bases between. The CDR3 is made up of 15 amino acids. Per germline, CDR1 SGHTA and CDR2 FQGNSA. Written as DNA, the CDR3 is TGTGCCAGCAGCCAGACCCAGGTGGTCGGATATGGCTACACCTTC. This codes for CASSQTQVVGYGYTF.

This clone occurred once. The gene calls are TRBV6-5 and TRBJ2-7; 11 nucleotides agree with TRBD2. V shed 6 bases and J 7 bases; nucleotides not matched to a gene: 11. This CDR3 comprises 15 residues. CDR1 MNHEY and CDR2 SVGAGI come from the germline V gene. CDR3 protein: CASSPLAGALLEQYV. Here the CDR3 DNA reads TGTGCCAGCAGCCCACTAGCGGGGGCCCTTTTGGAGCAGTACGTC.

The chain uses TRBV9 and TRBJ2-2, with 9 bases aligning to TRBD2. Germline trimming cut 0 bases from V and 8 bases from J; bases unmatched to any gene: 8. The germline gives CDR1 SGDLS, CDR2 YYNGEE. This CDR3 is built from 16 residues. The CDR3 DNA sequence: TGTGCCAGCAGCGTAGTCGCGGGAGGGCCCCCGGGGGAGCTGTTTTTT. It encodes CASSVVAGGPPGELFF.

About this clone itself: A read error may produce the germline difference seen at one junction end. This rearrangement joins TRBV5-1 to TRBJ1-2; D is undetermined. Germline CDR1 and CDR2: SGHRS and YFSETQ. This CDR3 spans 14 amino acids. The CDR3 loop reads CASSLDAVNYGYTF. The DNA of the CDR3 is TGTGCCAGCAGCTTGGATGCAGTTAACTATGGCTACACCTTC.

The chain recombines TRBV5-4 with TRBJ1-4; D remains unclear. This CDR3 region has 14 residues. The V gene lost 0 bases and the J gene lost 7 bases, with 10 bases spanning the gap. The germline V gene has CDR1 SGHNT and CDR2 YYREEE (reference sequence). The CDR3 bases are TGTGCCAGCAGCTTGGACAGAAACATTGAAAAACTGTTTTTT. Residues: CASSLDRNIEKLFF.

The chain has TRBV11-2 and TRBJ2-3; 15 nucleotides align to TRBD2. V dropped 5 bases and J dropped 13; count of bases not matched to a gene: 4. The V gene's germline CDR1 is SGHAT and CDR2 FQNNGV. The CDR3 loop spans 13 amino acids. CDR3 protein: CASSLGLAGGEYF. The CDR3 DNA is TGTGCCAGCAGCCTGGGACTAGCGGGAGGCGAGTATTTT.

This clone was seen a handful of times. This CDR3 is CAWRNRGGAGLVNQPQHF. DNA for the CDR3: TGTGCCTGGAGGAACCGAGGAGGTGCAGGTTTAGTCAATCAGCCCCAGCATTTT. The chain links TRBV30 to TRBJ1-5; D is undetermined. The CDR3 contains 18 residues. Germline V gene data show CDR1 as GTSNPN and CDR2 as SVGIG (reference sequence). Trimming shortened V by 3 bases and J by 3 bases, and 24 bases separated the two germline ends. Filled out from reference TRBV30 and TRBJ1-5, the complete variable domain reads SQTIHQWPATLVQPVGSPLSLECTVEGTSNPNLYWYRQAAGRGLQLLFYSVGIGQISSEVPQNLSASRPQDRQFILSSKKLLLSDSGFYLCAWRNRGGAGLVNQPQHFGDGTRLSIL.

The chain has TRBV2 and TRBJ2-1; 8 bases line up with TRBD1. This CDR3 contains 16 residues. V gave up 6 bases and J gave up 6 bases; unmatched junction bases: 13. Germline loops: CDR1 SNHLY, CDR2 FYNNEI. CDR3 DNA sequence: TGTGCCAGCAGCACCAGAATCGGGACAGGAACCAATGAGCAGTTCTTC. This encodes CASSTRIGTGTNEQFF.

This clone was found a few times. The V gene is TRBV20-1, the J gene TRBJ1-6; D call uncertain. The CDR3 has 9 amino acids. Germline V gene data show CDR1 as DFQATT and CDR2 as SNEGSKA (reference sequence). CDR3 loop: CSQNSPLHF. In DNA, the CDR3 is TGCAGCCAGAATTCACCCCTCCACTTT.

The chain links TRBV20-1 to TRBJ2-1; D is possibly TRBD2 (5 bases). The CDR3 is 11 residues long. Germline V gives CDR1 DFQATT, CDR2 SNEGSKA (reference sequence). The V end lost 5 bases, the J end lost 9 bases, and 11 bases lay between the germline ends. The DNA for the CDR3 is TGCAGTGCTCGAAGGACTGCTGAGCAGTTCTTC. Translated, it gives CSARRTAEQFF.

V and J are TRBV7-9 and TRBJ2-2, with D uncertain. There are 11 residues in the CDR3. Trimming took 10 bases from V and 5 from J, leaving 8 bases between them. Germline values: CDR1 SEHNR, CDR2 FQNEAQ (reference sequence). CDR3 DNA sequence: TGTGCCACCCCCGGGACCGGGGAGCTGTTTTTT. Amino acid sequence: CATPGTGELFF.

Here the CDR3 DNA reads TGTGCCAGCAGCTTAGGTGGCGGGGGAAGATATTTT. Translated: CASSLGGGGRYF. V usage is TRBV11-3 and J usage is TRBJ2-3, with 7 positions matching TRBD2. After removal of 1 base from V and 15 bases from J, the junction contained 7 bases not matched to a gene. The CDR3 spans 12 residues. CDR1 is SGHNT and CDR2 is YENEEA in the germline V gene.

The chain recombines TRBV6-2 or TRBV6-3 with TRBJ2-7; D is ambiguous. With 2 bases removed from V and 3 bases from J, the gap between germline ends came to 11 bases. There are 14 residues in the CDR3. Germline-derived CDR1 and CDR2 are MNHEY and SVGEGT. The CDR3 protein is CASSYGDTYYEQYV. CDR3 in DNA: TGTGCCAGCAGTTACGGCGACACTTACTACGAGCAGTACGTC.

The V gene is TRBV9, the J gene TRBJ1-4, with 11 bases lining up with TRBD1. V shed 3 bases, J shed 0 bases, and the junction held 7 bases outside the gene matches. The CDR3 has 18 amino acids. The germline gives CDR1 SGDLS, CDR2 YYNGEE. The CDR3 region is CASSEGTGGRTTNEKLFF. The DNA of the CDR3 is TGTGCCAGCAGCGAGGGGACAGGGGGACGCACAACTAATGAAAAACTGTTTTTT.

CDR3 DNA: TGTGCCACCAGCAAACCGGGGGAGGGGGAGTACGGCTACACCTTC. Translation: CATSKPGEGEYGYTF. The chain employs TRBV15 and TRBJ1-2; D is perhaps TRBD1 (6 bases). There are 15 residues in the CDR3. CDR1 LNHNV and CDR2 YYDKDF come from the germline V gene (reference sequence). Deletions cut 4 bases from V and 8 bases from J, with 20 bases between.

V gene TRBV2 combines with J gene TRBJ1-1; D is possibly TRBD1 (5 bases). This CDR3 is built from 13 residues. CDR1 and CDR2 from the germline V gene are SNHLY and FYNNEI. Deletions cut 9 bases from V and 5 bases from J, with 16 bases between. CDR3 amino acids: CARNRLYGTEAFF. CDR3 DNA: TGTGCCAGAAACAGGCTTTATGGGACTGAAGCTTTCTTT.

This chain connects TRBV9 to TRBJ2-2; D is ambiguous. The CDR3 covers 13 residues. Germline loops: CDR1 SGDLS, CDR2 YYNGEE. The V end lost 4 bases, the J end lost 4 bases, and 8 bases lay between the germline ends. The CDR3 DNA reads TGTGCCAGCAGCCGTGACTCCACCGGGGAGCTGTTTTTT. Protein sequence: CASSRDSTGELFF.

The rearrangement links TRBV3-1 (or the pseudogene TRBV3-2) to TRBJ1-6; TRBD1 might be the D (6 bases). The CDR3 runs to 15 residues. Deletions cut 1 base from V and 9 bases from J, with 13 bases between. Germline V gene data show CDR1 as LGHDT and CDR2 as YNNKEL (reference sequence). The CDR3 region has the DNA TGTGCCAGCAGCCAAGGAGCAAACAGGGTTTCACCCCTCCACTTT. It codes for CASSQGANRVSPLHF.

The chain employs TRBV19 and TRBJ1-1; 7 bases are shared with TRBD1. This CDR3 is 17 amino acids long. V lost 1 base, J lost 5 bases, and 13 bases stayed unmatched. Germline loops: CDR1 LNHDA, CDR2 SQIVND (reference sequence). Here the CDR3 reads CASSIGSGAGGFTEAFF. The CDR3 coding sequence is TGTGCCAGTAGTATAGGTTCCGGGGCAGGGGGTTTTACTGAAGCTTTCTTT.

The chain links TRBV7-9 to TRBJ1-2, with 9 bases lining up with TRBD1. The germline gives CDR1 SEHNR, CDR2 FQNEAQ (reference sequence). This CDR3 is built from 14 residues. After removal of 6 bases from V and 6 bases from J, the junction contained 8 bases not matched to a gene. In nucleotides, the CDR3 is TGTGCCAGCAGGGACACAGGGGGCCGCCATGGCTACACCTTC. This sequence encodes CASRDTGGRHGYTF.

The genes are TRBV19 and TRBJ1-3; D is possibly TRBD1 (6 bases). The germline V gene encodes CDR1 LNHDA and CDR2 SQIVND (reference sequence). The CDR3 has 14 residues. The V end was cut by 4 bases, the J end by 14 bases, with 21 bases between. The CDR3 DNA is TGTGCCAGTAGTACCGACAGGCTTAGGGCCCCTTTATATTTT. Its protein is CASSTDRLRAPLYF.

The V call is TRBV7-3, the J call TRBJ1-5, with TRBD1 matching over 7 bases. V lost 3 bases and J lost 1; bases outside the gene matches: 0. This CDR3 spans 14 amino acids. In germline, CDR1 is SGHTA, CDR2 FQGTGA. The CDR3 region is CASSLDRSNQPQHF. CDR3 bases: TGTGCCAGCAGCTTGGACAGGAGCAATCAGCCCCAGCATTTT.

The DNA of the CDR3 is TGTGCCAGCAGCCCCCCCTGGACAGGGGACCAGTTCTTC. This sequence encodes CASSPPWTGDQFF. The chain couples TRBV11-1 to TRBJ2-1; 9 nucleotides align to TRBD1. Per the germline V gene, CDR1 is SGHAT and CDR2 is FQDESV (reference sequence). The J segment lost 13 bases and the V segment lost 5 bases, leaving 9 bases of the junction unmatched. This CDR3 is built from 13 residues.

The chain couples TRBV5-5 to TRBJ2-1; tentatively, D is TRBD1 (6 bases). The germline gives CDR1 SGHKS, CDR2 YYEKEE (reference sequence). CDR3 length: 13 residues. V lost 4 bases to trimming and J lost 6 bases, with 11 bases between them. The CDR3 is CASSPWTANEQFF. DNA of the CDR3: TGTGCCAGCAGCCCGTGGACAGCCAATGAGCAGTTCTTC.

This chain links TRBV18 with TRBJ1-1; 7 bases line up with TRBD1. The germline gives CDR1 KGHSH, CDR2 LQKENI. The ends lost 3 bases at V and 9 bases at J; junction bases unmatched: 4. The CDR3 is 12 residues long. As DNA, the CDR3 is TGTGCCAGCTCACCTGGGACAGAACAAGCTTTCTTT. Its protein product is CASSPGTEQAFF.